This T cell receptor beta chain was retrieved from a study of vaccination and CD4 T cells after COVID-19 (dated by TCRdb to 2022 to 2024). A note on the overall study: Convalescent patients had a positive SARS-CoV-2 result on nasal swab PCR, and of these patients, several had mild disease and one had severe disease. In the convalescent cohort there were six males and four females, among whom were two Hispanic individuals, seven Caucasians, two Asians and one multiracial person. Each participant got two doses of either the Pfizer-BioNTech BNT162b2 vaccine (n=8) or the Moderna mRNA-1273 vaccine (n=2). Post-COVID blood samples from convalescent patients were collected a median of 101 days after diagnosis, with a range of roughly 30 to 170 days. The time from the second vaccine dose to post-vaccine blood sampling had a median of roughly 77 days and ranged from about 14 to 241 days. Overlapping spike peptide pools from SARS-CoV-2 and from the common cold coronaviruses HCoV-NL63, HCoV-OC43 and HCoV-229E were used as culture stimuli. As controls, cultures received a CEFX viral epitope pool (the positive control), an HIV-1 Nef peptide pool (the negative control), or no peptide at all. The spike-specific CD4+ TCR repertoire was compared before and after mRNA vaccination in approximately ten COVID-19 convalescent patients and a handful of infection-naive healthy vaccine recipients.

Note on this clonotype: Its antigen is currently not known. Base qualities are not recorded, but no much larger clone differs from it by a single base.

V and J are truncated by 3 bases and 3 bases respectively, leaving an intervening sequence of 16 bases. The CDR3, cysteine through phenylalanine, is 16 amino acids long. The DNA shown is the 48-base CDR3, in frame from base 1. According to the germline V gene (reference sequence), CDR1 reads SEHNR and CDR2 reads FQNEAQ. The paper as a whole reports these results and caveats: The median number of SARS-CoV-2-reactive clonotypes rose from about 23 after infection to a few dozen after vaccination, but the change was not significant. Among the post-vaccine SARS-CoV-2-reactive clones in convalescent patients, a median about 86% showed up only after vaccination, which suggests vaccine-specific priming. Nearly all vaccine-specific clones in convalescent patients (304 of 307) were mono-reactive for SARS-CoV-2 spike rather than cross-reactive with common cold coronaviruses. Relatively few convalescent patients were included in the study, and early timepoints after natural infection were not analyzed.

The receptor library was made with PCR. At the Johns Hopkins FTIC core, DNA from the cultured CD4+ T cells underwent TCR sequencing with the Oncomine TCR Beta short-read assay. The QIAamp micro DNA kit was used to extract genomic DNA from the cultured CD4+ T cells. Oncomine TCR Beta libraries from cultured CD4+ T cells were pooled using unique dual indexes and sequenced on an Illumina iSeq 100. For the original study's pipeline: Non-productive sequences were removed, and CDR3s that did not start with C, did not end with F or W, or were shorter than 7 amino acids were discarded. The MANAFEST web application was used to identify antigen-specific clonotypes by comparing peptide-stimulated wells against reference wells and other culture wells. An FDR below 0.05, an odds ratio above 5, and a productive frequency above 0.1% in at least two of three replicate wells were required for clones to be considered positive. A clonotype counted as cross-reactive if it showed significant expansion both in the SARS-CoV-2 spike wells and in at least one common cold coronavirus spike condition. Levenshtein distances (stringdist) and unrooted phylogenetic trees (ape) in R version 3.6.1 were used to assess CDR3 homology. TCRdb took the public reads, trimmed them with fastp at Q25, ran MiXCR for clone calling and kept in-frame beta chains. Rows with one shared CDR3 protein collapse into an entry with the most common genes and DNA. For this entry, the V and J calls and clone size follow TCRdb and not the study's own pipeline. Recorded for this sample are 20,000 or so distinct CDR3 sequences; 44% of them occurred a single time. In total, the top ten clones hold 20% to 30% of the sample.

This specimen's treatment or condition label, per the study, means: roughly ten-day PBMC culture with coronavirus spike peptide pools or control peptides (ViraFEST assay). The ViraFEST assay was used in the study, in which antigen-specific T cells were expanded with peptide pools and expanded clonotypes were subsequently identified by TCR sequencing. The convalescent patients' positive SARS-CoV-2 PCR tests fell between March and December 2020, which was before the Alpha, Beta and Delta variants emerged in the United States. More than 1.5 million PBMCs per well were cultured in IMDM with approximately 5.5% human AB serum and 8.5 to 10 IU/ml IL-2, plus 10 ug/ml peptide pools. Half of the culture medium was replaced with fresh IL-2-containing medium on days 3 and 7. After less than 12 days of culture, CD4+ T cells were isolated by negative selection using the EasySep CD4+ T cell isolation kit. Ficoll-Paque Plus gradient centrifugation was used to isolate PBMCs from whole blood, and the isolated PBMCs were then either used fresh or cryopreserved at -140C. Triplicate wells were generally used for each culture condition.

The sequences come from CD4+ T cells from blood, cultured in vitro, collected before SARS-CoV-2 vaccination. Here the chain combines TRBV7-9 and TRBJ2-3, with the D call tentatively TRBD1 or TRBD2, each fitting 5 bases. This TCR was recovered from a human donor who had recovered from COVID-19. The CDR3 in this case is CASSFLAGSGTDTQYF. The nucleotides are TGTGCCAGCAGCTTTCTTGCAGGGAGTGGGACAGATACGCAGTATTTT.